Below, 17 T cell receptor beta chains from the same sample are listed, as sequenced in a study of regulatory T cells in long-lasting Graves disease. Time point defined: newly diagnosed GD, antithyroid drugs for less than 3 months. RNA from PBMCs was the source of the TCR library. Arm-PCR of CDR3 regions and iRepertoire HTBI primers were used to build TCR beta libraries. Each CDR3 protein gets one entry after TCRdb re-called the multiplex PCR reads with MiXCR. The sample shows about 400,000 distinct CDR3 sequences, roughly 15% of them seen only once. This specimen consisted of peripheral blood mononuclear cells (PBMCs), obtained at new diagnosis, from a patient treated with antithyroid drugs. All receptors come from a female donor with Graves disease.

This clonotype was seen many times. This sequence joins TRBV7-2 and TRBJ1-2; D is undetermined. V was shortened by 4 bases and J by 4 bases, with 16 bases between the two germline ends. CDR3 length: 15 amino acids. Germline assignment: CDR1 SGHTA and CDR2 FQGNSA. This CDR3 reads CASSSSLTEIYGYTF. The CDR3 DNA is TGTGCCAGCAGCTCATCCCTCACGGAAATCTATGGCTACACCTTC.

This clonotype has ten or more counts. This chain connects TRBV12-5 to TRBJ2-7; possible D gene TRBD1, 6 bases. The CDR3 contains 16 residues. The V gene lost 3 bases and the J gene lost 3 bases, with 18 bases spanning the gap. Germline lookup yields CDR1 LGHNT and CDR2 FRNRAP. Written as DNA, the CDR3 is TGTGCTAGTGGTTTTGGGACACTCCCAGGCGGCTACGAGCAGTACTTC. This translates into CASGFGTLPGGYEQYF.

This clonotype was recorded at least ten times. The chain uses TRBV9 and TRBJ2-7; either TRBD1 or TRBD2 may supply D (5 bases each). V was trimmed by 3 bases and J by 4 bases, leaving 17 bases between them. Per germline, CDR1 SGDLS and CDR2 YYNGEE. CDR3 length: 15 amino acids. CDR3 DNA sequence: TGTGCCAGCAGCGGTCCCGGGACGATAGCTTACGAGCAGTACTTC. Protein: CASSGPGTIAYEQYF.

Many counts were recorded for this clonotype. This chain connects TRBV7-2 to TRBJ2-4, with D perhaps being TRBD1 or TRBD2 (5 bases each). The length of the CDR3 is 14 residues. Deletions cut 1 base from V and 6 bases from J, with 10 bases between. The germline V gene has CDR1 SGHTA and CDR2 FQGNSA. The CDR3 DNA is TGTGCCAGCAGCTTAGGAGGGGCTAGAAACATTCAGTACTTC. The encoded protein is CASSLGGARNIQYF. Drawing the rest from reference TRBV7-2 and TRBJ2-4, the complete variable domain is GAGVSQSPSNKVTEKGKDVELRCDPISGHTALYWYRQSLGQGLEFLIYFQGNSAPDKSGLPSDRFSAERTGGSVSTLTIQRTQQEDSAVYLCASSLGGARNIQYFGAGTRLSVL.

This clonotype was counted only a few times. This chain connects TRBV12-3 or TRBV12-4 to TRBJ2-7; TRBD1 aligns across 9 bases. J lost 5 bases, V lost 3 bases, and 11 bases had no gene match. The CDR3 has 16 residues. The CDR3 sequence: CASSFGFGTGSDEQYF. The CDR3, as DNA: TGTGCCAGCAGTTTTGGTTTCGGGACAGGGTCCGACGAGCAGTACTTC.

About this clonotype itself: Just one base apart from a much larger clone, this may be a read error. The chain employs TRBV6-1 and TRBJ2-1; TRBD1 agrees at 9 bases. Germline V lookup: CDR1 MNHNS, CDR2 SASEGT. The V and J ends lost 3 bases and 7 bases, in that order; junction bases with no gene match: 4. The CDR3 has 14 amino acids. The CDR3 spells CASSETGGSNEQFF. The CDR3 coding sequence is TGTGCCAGCAGTGAGACAGGGGGTTCAAATGAGCAGTTCTTC.

In its sample, this clonotype was seen many times. The chain uses TRBV20-1 and TRBJ1-5; 7 nucleotides match TRBD1. J lost 3 bases, V lost 5 bases, and 10 bases had no gene match. Germline CDR1 and CDR2: DFQATT and SNEGSKA (reference sequence). The CDR3 loop spans 15 amino acids. CDR3 in amino acids: CSAFSTGRTNQPQHF. CDR3 DNA sequence: TGCAGTGCTTTTTCGACAGGGAGGACCAATCAGCCCCAGCATTTT.

In its sample, this clonotype was seen a few times. This chain joins TRBV5-1 and TRBJ1-5; D is unresolved. Trimming stripped 3 bases from V and 8 bases from J, with 12 bases between. CDR1 SGHRS and CDR2 YFSETQ come from the germline V gene. The CDR3 spans 13 residues. The CDR3 sequence is CASSYGAAEPQHF. DNA of the CDR3: TGCGCCAGCAGCTATGGAGCCGCAGAGCCCCAGCATTTT.

This clonotype was detected ten times or more. The CDR3 DNA is TGTGCCAGCAGCTTAGAGTTGGAGACCCAGTACTTC. Protein sequence: CASSLELETQYF. This chain joins TRBV7-9 and TRBJ2-5, with D unresolved. V was pared by 1 base and J by 5 bases, with 5 bases between. The CDR3 is 12 amino acids. From germline, CDR1 is SEHNR and CDR2 FQNEAQ (reference sequence).

The chain combines TRBV3-1 with TRBJ1-1; 7 nucleotides agree with TRBD1. Looked up from germline, CDR1 is LGHDT and CDR2 is YNNKEL (reference sequence). The V segment lost 0 bases and the J segment 1 base; nucleotides outside the gene matches: 8. This CDR3 comprises 17 residues. CDR3 residues: CASSQEWWAGGNTEAFF. The CDR3 DNA reads as TGTGCCAGCAGCCAAGAGTGGTGGGCAGGGGGGAACACTGAAGCTTTCTTT.

This clonotype was detected many times. Here the CDR3 DNA reads TGTGCCAGCAGTCCCTTTAGCGGGAGCTCCTACAATGAGCAGTTCTTC. This sequence encodes CASSPFSGSSYNEQFF. The rearrangement links TRBV28 to TRBJ2-1; 9 nucleotides line up with TRBD2. The V gene's germline CDR1 is MDHEN and CDR2 SYDVKM. V was pared by 5 bases and J by 0 bases, with 5 bases of the junction left unmatched. CDR3 length equals 16 residues.

This clonotype was observed many times. The chain joins TRBV7-3 to TRBJ2-1, with D maybe TRBD1 (5 bases). V lost 1 base to trimming and J lost 0 bases, with 22 bases between them. The CDR3 totals 20 residues. Looked up from germline, CDR1 is SGHTA and CDR2 is FQGTGA. CDR3 amino acids: CASSLNVRLSGRLSYNEQFF. In DNA form, the CDR3 reads TGTGCCAGCAGCTTAAATGTGAGATTGTCAGGGCGACTCTCCTACAATGAGCAGTTCTTC.

The table lists this clonotype with many counts. The chain links TRBV4-1 to TRBJ2-5; D is perhaps TRBD2 (5 bases). In germline, CDR1 is MGHRA, CDR2 YSYEKL. V gave up 3 bases and J gave up 4 bases, with 9 bases separating them. CDR3 length: 13 residues. The CDR3 sequence: CASSHRDAETQYF. In nucleotides, the CDR3 is TGCGCCAGCAGCCACCGGGATGCAGAGACCCAGTACTTC.

This clonotype appeared a few times. Possible read error: a much larger clone is one base away. This rearrangement joins TRBV11-2 to TRBJ2-1; D uncertain. The CDR3 length is 14 residues. Germline assignment: CDR1 SGHAT and CDR2 FQNNGV. The CDR3 DNA follows: TGTGCCAACAGCTTAGGAACCCTAGACAATGAGCAGTTCTTC. Protein sequence: CANSLGTLDNEQFF.

At least ten counts were recorded for this clonotype. The chain carries TRBV7-2 and TRBJ2-7, with TRBD2 matching 7 bases. Germline loops: CDR1 SGHTA, CDR2 FQGNSA. V shed 3 bases and J 4 bases; nucleotides not matched to a gene: 6. The CDR3 length is 14 residues. CDR3 bases: TGTGCCAGCAGCTTCCTAGCGGTAGGGTACGAGCAGTACTTC. Protein sequence: CASSFLAVGYEQYF.

The table lists this clonotype with many counts. This chain joins TRBV27 and TRBJ2-1; D perhaps matches TRBD1 (5 bases). The CDR3 has 12 amino acids. Trimming removed 5 bases at V and 9 bases at J, with 11 bases between. Germline loops: CDR1 MNHEY, CDR2 SMNVEV (reference sequence). The CDR3 reads CASSRSGFEQFF. In DNA, the CDR3 is TGTGCCAGCAGTAGGTCAGGGTTTGAGCAGTTCTTC.

This clonotype was seen at least ten times. The V and J genes are TRBV28 and TRBJ1-5; tentatively, D is TRBD1 (6 bases). This CDR3 is built from 14 residues. Deletions cut 6 bases from V and 1 base from J, with 10 bases between. Germline loops: CDR1 MDHEN, CDR2 SYDVKM. The CDR3 region is CASRYRASNQPQHF. The CDR3 bases are TGTGCCAGCAGGTACAGGGCGAGCAATCAGCCCCAGCATTTT.